One and the same sample provided the 21 T cell receptor beta chains below, sequenced in a study of T cell repertoires in ileal Crohn's disease. The time point is: inflamed ileum from the surgical specimen. Data came from immunoSEQ multiplex PCR; TCRdb stores just in-frame clones and leaves some out. In the table there are some 11,000 clones, around 86% of which are singletons. The specimen sequenced was ileal tissue. The receptor source for this set is an adult with Crohn's disease.

This rearrangement joins TRBV29-1 to TRBJ1-4; 10 bases match TRBD1. The trim removed 7 bases at V and 8 bases at J, leaving 10 bases unmatched. There are 14 residues in the CDR3. CDR1 SQVTM and CDR2 ANQGSEA come from the germline V gene. The CDR3, as DNA: TGCAGCGCAACTCCGGGACAGGGGTCCGAAAAACTGTTTTTT. Its translation is CSATPGQGSEKLFF.

This clone was seen only once. V usage is TRBV11-1 and J usage is TRBJ2-1; D is undetermined. CDR3 length: 14 residues. Germline V gives CDR1 SGHAT, CDR2 FQDESV (reference sequence). With 6 bases removed from V and 2 bases from J, the gap between germline ends came to 11 bases. The CDR3 nucleotides read TGTGCCAGCAGAGAGCGCCGGACCTACAATGAGCAGTTCTTC. As protein: CASRERRTYNEQFF.

The rearrangement joins TRBV29-1 to TRBJ2-5; D perhaps matches TRBD2 (7 bases). The length of the CDR3 is 12 residues. The germline gives CDR1 SQVTM, CDR2 ANQGSEA. V gave up 4 bases and J gave up 5 bases, with 11 bases separating them. The CDR3 loop is CSVGGGSETQYF. The CDR3 bases are TGCAGCGTTGGGGGGGGCTCGGAGACCCAGTACTTC.

The chain employs TRBV6-6 and TRBJ1-1; D not resolved. The CDR3 has 14 amino acids. Looked up from germline, CDR1 is MNHNY and CDR2 is SVGAGI (reference sequence). V was clipped by 8 bases and J by 6 bases, with 19 bases between them. The CDR3 region is CASVDLRGFAEAFF. CDR3 nucleotide sequence: TGTGCCAGCGTTGATCTACGAGGGTTTGCTGAAGCTTTCTTT.

Regarding this clone: One junction end disagrees with the germline gene, perhaps due to a read error. The chain combines TRBV7-7 with TRBJ2-5; D is uncertain. The CDR3 runs 13 residues. Germline V lookup: CDR1 SSHAT, CDR2 FNYEAQ (reference sequence). The CDR3 loop is CASSLDRAETQYF. The CDR3 DNA sequence: TGTGCTAGCAGCCTAGACCGTGCGGAGACCCAGTACTTC.

This clone was picked up one time. V gene TRBV19 combines with J gene TRBJ2-1; TRBD1 matches 10 bases. The CDR3 contains 17 residues. With V trimmed by 5 bases and J by 5 bases, 12 bases remained unmatched. Germline CDR1 and CDR2: LNHDA and SQIVND (reference sequence). The CDR3 DNA is TGTGCCAGTAGTCTTGATACCGGGACAGGGGCGAACAATGAGCAGTTCTTC. Its translation is CASSLDTGTGANNEQFF.

This chain joins TRBV18 and TRBJ2-1; TRBD2 matches at 11 bases. V shed 1 base and J 4 bases; nucleotides not matched to a gene: 6. The CDR3 runs to 17 residues. Germline V gene lookup returns CDR1 KGHSH and CDR2 LQKENI. This CDR3 reads CASSPRALAGGYNEQFF. The DNA for the CDR3 is TGTGCCAGCTCACCACGTGCGTTAGCGGGAGGGTACAATGAGCAGTTCTTC.

V gene TRBV7-3 combines with J gene TRBJ1-1; maybe TRBD1 (6 bases). The CDR3 has 13 amino acids. Germline-derived CDR1 and CDR2 are SGHTA and FQGTGA. Trimming cost V 3 bases and J 11 bases, with 16 bases left between them. The CDR3 protein is CASSFDRSTGAFF. The CDR3 DNA reads as TGTGCCAGCAGCTTCGACAGGTCAACGGGGGCTTTCTTT.

The V call is TRBV29-1, the J call TRBJ2-2, with 8 nucleotides matching TRBD1. Trimming removed 3 bases from V and 1 base from J; junction bases left unmatched: 1. The CDR3 runs 14 residues. Germline CDR1 is SQVTM and CDR2 is ANQGSEA. The CDR3 nucleotides are TGCAGCGTTGATGGACAGGGGAACACCGGGGAGCTGTTTTTT. It codes for CSVDGQGNTGELFF.

The gene calls are TRBV5-1 and TRBJ2-1; TRBD2 agrees at 15 bases. The CDR3 runs 15 residues. The J segment lost 10 bases and the V segment lost 4 bases, leaving 6 bases of the junction unmatched. CDR1 and CDR2 from the germline V gene are SGHRS and YFSETQ. Written as DNA, the CDR3 is TGCGCCAGCAGCCCGGGACTAGCGGGAGGATTAGAGCAGTTCTTC. Amino acid sequence: CASSPGLAGGLEQFF.

The rearrangement links TRBV11-2 to TRBJ2-7; D gene uncertain. The CDR3 is made up of 13 amino acids. CDR1 is SGHAT, CDR2 FQNNGV, per germline. The V end was cut by 3 bases, the J end by 0 bases, with 6 bases between. The CDR3 region has the DNA TGTGCCAGCAGCTTCACAGCCTCCTACGAGCAGTACGTC. Protein sequence: CASSFTASYEQYV.

This sequence joins TRBV15 and TRBJ2-7; TRBD1 is a possible D gene (6 bases). Germline values: CDR1 LNHNV, CDR2 YYDKDF (reference sequence). The CDR3 has 13 residues. The ends were cut back, 3 bases at V and 5 bases at J, with 11 bases in the middle. The CDR3 reads CATSRTQGNEQYV. Written as DNA, the CDR3 is TGTGCCACCAGCAGGACACAGGGCAACGAGCAGTACGTC.

The rearrangement links TRBV28 to TRBJ2-5; D may correspond to TRBD1 or TRBD2 (7 bases each). This CDR3 region has 15 residues. Trimming removed 4 bases at V and 5 bases at J, with 17 bases between. Germline assignment: CDR1 MDHEN and CDR2 SYDVKM. CDR3 amino acids: CASSSPRGGGETQYF. Here the CDR3 DNA reads TGTGCCAGCAGTTCTCCCAGGGGGGGTGGCGAGACCCAGTACTTC.

This chain joins TRBV5-6 and TRBJ1-5; possible D gene TRBD1, 6 bases. The CDR3 totals 15 residues. V was trimmed by 3 bases and J by 3 bases, leaving 13 bases between them. Germline V gene lookup returns CDR1 SGHDT and CDR2 YYEEEE. The CDR3 nucleotides are TGTGCCAGCAGCTCGTTCGACAGGCCCAATCAGCCCCAGCATTTT. It encodes CASSSFDRPNQPQHF.

The chain is built from TRBV30 and TRBJ2-5; D is ambiguous. With 3 bases removed from V and 0 bases from J, the gap between germline ends came to 8 bases. Looked up from germline, CDR1 is GTSNPN and CDR2 is SVGIG (reference sequence). The CDR3 is made up of 13 amino acids. In DNA, the CDR3 is TGTGCCTGGAGCCAGAGGTACCAAGAGACCCAGTACTTC. Translating it yields CAWSQRYQETQYF.

The rearrangement joins TRBV10-3 to TRBJ2-5; no clear D gene. The CDR3 has 13 residues. Germline V gives CDR1 ENHRY, CDR2 SYGVKD. V was pared by 2 bases and J by 6 bases, with 10 bases between. CDR3 nucleotides: TGTGCCATCAGTGAGGAGGTTCGGAAGACCCAGTACTTC. Translating it yields CAISEEVRKTQYF.

This clone was seen once. The chain combines TRBV30 with TRBJ2-6, with D possibly matching TRBD2 (6 bases). V was pared by 7 bases and J by 2 bases, with 9 bases between. This CDR3 comprises 13 residues. The germline V gene encodes CDR1 GTSNPN and CDR2 SVGIG (reference sequence). CDR3: CASTGAGANVLTF. CDR3 DNA sequence: TGTGCCTCCACGGGGGCTGGGGCCAACGTCCTGACTTTC.

The rearrangement joins TRBV7-9 to TRBJ2-1, with 13 bases lining up with TRBD2. J lost 7 bases, V lost 5 bases, and 8 bases had no gene match. The germline V gene has CDR1 SEHNR and CDR2 FQNEAQ (reference sequence). The length of the CDR3 is 16 residues. The CDR3, as DNA: TGTGCCAGCAGCCCCCCCGGGACTAGCGGGGTTAATGAGCAGTTCTTC. The encoded protein is CASSPPGTSGVNEQFF.

This clone has just a few counts. The V and J genes are TRBV30 and TRBJ1-2, with 7 nucleotides matching TRBD1. Germline V lookup: CDR1 GTSNPN, CDR2 SVGIG (reference sequence). V shed 6 bases, J shed 8 bases, and the junction held 12 bases outside the gene matches. This CDR3 spans 13 amino acids. The CDR3 spells CACPGTATFGYTF. The CDR3 bases are TGTGCCTGCCCCGGGACAGCTACGTTCGGCTACACCTTC.

The rearrangement links TRBV30 to TRBJ1-1; the D gene is possibly TRBD1 (6 bases). The V gene's germline CDR1 is GTSNPN and CDR2 SVGIG (reference sequence). The CDR3 runs to 15 residues. The V and J ends lost 1 base and 1 base respectively, with 13 bases between them. CDR3 sequence: CAWSAEGEGNTEAFF. CDR3 nucleotide sequence: TGTGCCTGGAGTGCCGAGGGGGAGGGGAACACTGAAGCTTTCTTT.

The genes are TRBV2 and TRBJ2-7, with D possibly being TRBD2 (6 bases). The ends were cut back, 4 bases at V and 0 bases at J, with 13 bases in the middle. Germline V gene sequence: CDR1 SNHLY, CDR2 FYNNEI. This CDR3 comprises 15 residues. CDR3 nucleotide sequence: TGTGCCAGCAGTGCCTCGGGACTGATCTCCTACGAGCAGTACTTC. It codes for CASSASGLISYEQYF.